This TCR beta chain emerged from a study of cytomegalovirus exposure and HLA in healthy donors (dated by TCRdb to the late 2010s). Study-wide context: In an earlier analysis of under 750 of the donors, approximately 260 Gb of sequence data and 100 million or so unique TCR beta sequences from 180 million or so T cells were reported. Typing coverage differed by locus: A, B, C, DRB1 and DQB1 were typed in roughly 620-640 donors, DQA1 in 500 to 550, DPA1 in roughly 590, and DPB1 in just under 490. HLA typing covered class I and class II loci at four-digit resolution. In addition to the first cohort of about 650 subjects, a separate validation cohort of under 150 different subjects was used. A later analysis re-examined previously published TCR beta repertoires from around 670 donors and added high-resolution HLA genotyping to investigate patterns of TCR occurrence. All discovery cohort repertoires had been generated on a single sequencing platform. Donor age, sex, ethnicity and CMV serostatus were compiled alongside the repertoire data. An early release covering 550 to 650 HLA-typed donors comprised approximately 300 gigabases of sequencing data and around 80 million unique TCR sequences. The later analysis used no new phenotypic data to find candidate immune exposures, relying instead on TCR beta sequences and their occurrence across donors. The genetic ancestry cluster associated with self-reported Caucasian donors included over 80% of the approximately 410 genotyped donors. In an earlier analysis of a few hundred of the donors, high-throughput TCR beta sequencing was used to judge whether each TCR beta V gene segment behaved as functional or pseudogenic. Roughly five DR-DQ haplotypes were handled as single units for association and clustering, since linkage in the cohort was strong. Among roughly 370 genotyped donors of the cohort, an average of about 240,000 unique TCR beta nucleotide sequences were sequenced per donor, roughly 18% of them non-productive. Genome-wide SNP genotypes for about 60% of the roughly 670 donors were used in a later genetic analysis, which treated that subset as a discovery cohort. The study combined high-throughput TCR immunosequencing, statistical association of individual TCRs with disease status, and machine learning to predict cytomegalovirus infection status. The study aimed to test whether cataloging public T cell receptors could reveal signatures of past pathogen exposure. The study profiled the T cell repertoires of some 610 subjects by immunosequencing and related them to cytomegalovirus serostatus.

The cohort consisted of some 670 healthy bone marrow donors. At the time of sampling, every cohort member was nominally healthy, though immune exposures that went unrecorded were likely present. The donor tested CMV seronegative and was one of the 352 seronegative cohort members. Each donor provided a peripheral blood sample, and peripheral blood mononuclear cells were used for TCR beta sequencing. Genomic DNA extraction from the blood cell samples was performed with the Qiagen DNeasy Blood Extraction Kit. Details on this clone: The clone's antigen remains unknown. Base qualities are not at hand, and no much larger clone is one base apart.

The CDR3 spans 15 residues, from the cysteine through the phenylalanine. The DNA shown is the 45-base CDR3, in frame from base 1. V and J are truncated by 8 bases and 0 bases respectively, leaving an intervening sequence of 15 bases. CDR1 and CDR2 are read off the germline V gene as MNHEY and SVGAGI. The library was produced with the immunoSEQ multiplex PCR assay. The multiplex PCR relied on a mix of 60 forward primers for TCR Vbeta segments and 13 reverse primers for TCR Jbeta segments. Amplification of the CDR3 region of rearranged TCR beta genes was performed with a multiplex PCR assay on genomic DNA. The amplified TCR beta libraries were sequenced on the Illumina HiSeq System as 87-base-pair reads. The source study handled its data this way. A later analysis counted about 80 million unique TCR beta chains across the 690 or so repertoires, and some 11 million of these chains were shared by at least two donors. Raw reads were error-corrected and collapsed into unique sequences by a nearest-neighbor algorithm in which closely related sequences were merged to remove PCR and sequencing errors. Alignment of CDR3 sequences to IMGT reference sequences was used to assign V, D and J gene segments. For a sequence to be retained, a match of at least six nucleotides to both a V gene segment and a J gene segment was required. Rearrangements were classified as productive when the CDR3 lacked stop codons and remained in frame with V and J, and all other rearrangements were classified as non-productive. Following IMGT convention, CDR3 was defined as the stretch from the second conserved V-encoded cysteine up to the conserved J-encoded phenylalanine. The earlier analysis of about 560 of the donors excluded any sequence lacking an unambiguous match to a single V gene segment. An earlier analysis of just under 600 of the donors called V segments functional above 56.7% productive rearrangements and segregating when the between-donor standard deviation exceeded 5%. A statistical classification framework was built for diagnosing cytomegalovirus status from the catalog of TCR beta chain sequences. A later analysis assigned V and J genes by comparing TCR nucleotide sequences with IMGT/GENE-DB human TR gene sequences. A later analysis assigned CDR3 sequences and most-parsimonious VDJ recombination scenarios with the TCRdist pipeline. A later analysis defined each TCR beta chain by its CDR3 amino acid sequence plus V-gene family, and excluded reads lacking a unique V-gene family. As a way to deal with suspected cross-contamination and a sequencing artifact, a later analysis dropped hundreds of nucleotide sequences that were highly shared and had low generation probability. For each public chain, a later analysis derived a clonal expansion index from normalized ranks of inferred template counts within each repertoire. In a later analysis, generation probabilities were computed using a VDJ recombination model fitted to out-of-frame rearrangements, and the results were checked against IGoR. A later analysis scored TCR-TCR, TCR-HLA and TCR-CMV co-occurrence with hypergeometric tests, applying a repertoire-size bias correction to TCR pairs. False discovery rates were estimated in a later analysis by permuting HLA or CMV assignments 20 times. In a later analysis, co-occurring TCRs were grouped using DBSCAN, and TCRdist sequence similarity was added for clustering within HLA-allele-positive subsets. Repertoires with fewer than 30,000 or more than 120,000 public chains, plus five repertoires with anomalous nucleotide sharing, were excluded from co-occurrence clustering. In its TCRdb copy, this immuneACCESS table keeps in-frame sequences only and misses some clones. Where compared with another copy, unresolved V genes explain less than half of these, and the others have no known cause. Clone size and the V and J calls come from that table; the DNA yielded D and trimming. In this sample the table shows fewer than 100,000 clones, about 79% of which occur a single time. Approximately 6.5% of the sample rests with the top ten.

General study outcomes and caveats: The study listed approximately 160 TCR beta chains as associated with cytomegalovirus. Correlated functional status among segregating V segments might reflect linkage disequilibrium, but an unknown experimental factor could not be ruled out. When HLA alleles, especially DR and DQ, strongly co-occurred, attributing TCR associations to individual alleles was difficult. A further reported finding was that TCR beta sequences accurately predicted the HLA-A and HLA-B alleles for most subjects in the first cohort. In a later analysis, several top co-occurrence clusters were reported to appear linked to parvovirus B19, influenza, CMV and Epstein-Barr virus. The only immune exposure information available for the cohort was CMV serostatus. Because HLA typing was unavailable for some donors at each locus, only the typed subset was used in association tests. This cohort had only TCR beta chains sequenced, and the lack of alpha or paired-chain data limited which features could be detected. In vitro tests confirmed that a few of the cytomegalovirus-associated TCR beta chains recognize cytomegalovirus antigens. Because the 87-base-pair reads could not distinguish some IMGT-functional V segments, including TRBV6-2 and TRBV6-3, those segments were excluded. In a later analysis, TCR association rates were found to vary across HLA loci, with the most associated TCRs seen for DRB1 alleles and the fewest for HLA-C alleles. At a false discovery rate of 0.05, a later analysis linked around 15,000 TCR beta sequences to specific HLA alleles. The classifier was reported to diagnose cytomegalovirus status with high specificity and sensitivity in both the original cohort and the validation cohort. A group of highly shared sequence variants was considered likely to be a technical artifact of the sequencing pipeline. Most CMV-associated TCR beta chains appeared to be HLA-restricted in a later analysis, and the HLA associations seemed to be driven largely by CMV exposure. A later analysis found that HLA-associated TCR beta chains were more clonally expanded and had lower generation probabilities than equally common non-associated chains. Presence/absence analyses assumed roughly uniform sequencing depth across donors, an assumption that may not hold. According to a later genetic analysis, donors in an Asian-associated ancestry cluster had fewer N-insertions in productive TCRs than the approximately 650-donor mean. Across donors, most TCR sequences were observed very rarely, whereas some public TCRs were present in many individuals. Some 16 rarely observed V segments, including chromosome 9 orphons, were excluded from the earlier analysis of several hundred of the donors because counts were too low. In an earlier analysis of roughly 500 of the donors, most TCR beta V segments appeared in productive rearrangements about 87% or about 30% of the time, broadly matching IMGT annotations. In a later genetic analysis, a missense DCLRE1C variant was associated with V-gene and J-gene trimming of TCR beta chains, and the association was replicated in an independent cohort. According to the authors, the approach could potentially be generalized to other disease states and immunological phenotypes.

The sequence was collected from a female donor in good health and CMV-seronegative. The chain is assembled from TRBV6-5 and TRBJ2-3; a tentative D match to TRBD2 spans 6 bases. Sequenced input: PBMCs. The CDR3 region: CASRPEGTSTDTQYF. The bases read TGTGCCAGCCGACCTGAGGGGACTAGCACAGATACGCAGTATTTT.